This paragraph reports one T cell receptor beta chain. There are 16 residues in the CDR3. The germline V gene has CDR1 MNHEY and CDR2 SVGEGT. Losses at the gene ends were 6 bases for V and 9 bases for J; bases not matched to a gene: 11. The data derive from a study of prognosis after radiotherapy for stage I lung cancer. Using two-round multiplex PCR, the authors amplified TCR beta CDR3 from genomic DNA. Initially, in first-round PCR, primers specific to each TRBV and TRBJ gene were used. TCRdb re-analysed the multiplex PCR reads in MiXCR, keeping a single row per CDR3 protein. Among roughly 23,000 distinct CDR3 sequences listed, less than 50% were seen once.

The source is a donor over 45 with non-small cell lung cancer. The chain recombines TRBV6-2 or TRBV6-3 with TRBJ2-2, with 12 bases aligning to TRBD2. The source was PBMCs, collected before or after stereotactic body radiation therapy (not recorded which). For the CDR3, the DNA is TGTGCCAGCAGAACTACGGCTAGCGGGAGGGCCCGGGAGCTGTTTTTT. Translated, it gives CASRTTASGRARELFF.